This is a list of T cell receptor beta chains from one sample in a study of neurological immune-mediated disorders. TCRdb reprocessed the 5' RACE reads via MiXCR and lists one record per CDR3 protein. Of some 28,000 distinct CDR3 sequences listed, roughly 25% are singletons. The sequencing input was CD4+ T cells from blood. Source of these receptors: a man in his fifties with HTLV-1-associated myelopathy (HAM/TSP). Each CDR3 is given with its conserved first and last residue. The order of the fields is clone size, D gene, J gene, V gene, CDR3 protein, CDR3 DNA. A D gene is named only where the DNA matches it firmly. Size values are once, few and many counts, or a class for expanded clones, and some rows have none.

clone size: many
D gene: TRBD2
J gene: TRBJ2-7
V gene: TRBV11-2
CDR3 protein: CASRLAGRSYEQYF
CDR3 DNA: TGTGCCAGCAGGCTAGCGGGACGATCCTACGAGCAGTACTTC

clone size: many
D gene: TRBD2
J gene: TRBJ2-1
V gene: TRBV28
CDR3 protein: CASSGGLGPYNEQFF
CDR3 DNA: TGTGCCAGCAGTGGTGGACTAGGGCCTTACAATGAGCAGTTCTTC

clone size: many
D gene: .
J gene: TRBJ2-1
V gene: TRBV20-1
CDR3 protein: CSAKNPISYNEQFF
CDR3 DNA: TGCAGTGCTAAAAACCCCATCTCCTACAATGAGCAGTTCTTC

clone size: .
D gene: TRBD1
J gene: TRBJ2-1
V gene: TRBV10-3
CDR3 protein: CAIGDRDRGLNEQFF
CDR3 DNA: TGTGCCATCGGAGACCGGGACAGGGGGTTGAATGAGCAGTTCTTC

clone size: many
D gene: .
J gene: TRBJ2-7
V gene: TRBV6-6
CDR3 protein: CASRDLGVNEQYF
CDR3 DNA: TGTGCCAGCAGGGACTTAGGGGTAAACGAGCAGTACTTC

clone size: .
D gene: TRBD2
J gene: TRBJ2-7
V gene: TRBV6-6
CDR3 protein: CASSMTSGHSYEQYF
CDR3 DNA: TGTGCCAGCAGCATGACTAGCGGGCATTCCTACGAGCAGTACTTC

clone size: many
D gene: TRBD1
J gene: TRBJ1-3
V gene: TRBV5-1
CDR3 protein: CASSFGTGTYSGNTIYF
CDR3 DNA: TGCGCCAGCAGCTTCGGGACAGGGACCTACTCTGGAAACACCATATATTTT

clone size: .
D gene: .
J gene: TRBJ1-1
V gene: TRBV14
CDR3 protein: CASSTRRTNTEAFF
CDR3 DNA: TGTGCCAGCAGCACTAGACGGACGAACACTGAAGCTTTCTTT

clone size: .
D gene: .
J gene: TRBJ1-5
V gene: TRBV18
CDR3 protein: CASSPSTGNNQPQHF
CDR3 DNA: TGTGCCAGCTCACCATCGACGGGAAACAATCAGCCCCAGCATTTT

clone size: .
D gene: .
J gene: TRBJ1-2
V gene: TRBV20-1
CDR3 protein: CSARDGTDYGYTF
CDR3 DNA: TGCAGTGCTAGAGATGGTACTGACTATGGCTACACCTTC

clone size: .
D gene: .
J gene: TRBJ1-1
V gene: TRBV5-1
CDR3 protein: CASSFANGNTEAFF
CDR3 DNA: TGCGCCAGCAGCTTCGCTAACGGGAACACTGAAGCTTTCTTT

clone size: .
D gene: TRBD1
J gene: TRBJ1-3
V gene: TRBV5-6
CDR3 protein: CASSFRGPGNTIYF
CDR3 DNA: TGTGCCAGCAGCTTTAGGGGGCCGGGAAACACCATATATTTT

clone size: .
D gene: .
J gene: TRBJ1-1
V gene: TRBV20-1
CDR3 protein: CSATGSAEAFF
CDR3 DNA: TGCAGTGCTACGGGGTCAGCTGAAGCTTTCTTT

clone size: few
D gene: .
J gene: TRBJ1-2
V gene: TRBV5-1
CDR3 protein: CASSIQATDGYTF
CDR3 DNA: TGCGCCAGCAGCATCCAGGCAACGGATGGCTACACCTTC

clone size: many
D gene: TRBD2
J gene: TRBJ2-1
V gene: TRBV3-1
CDR3 protein: CASSQVGGRALKNEQFF
CDR3 DNA: TGTGCCAGCAGCCAAGTAGGCGGGAGGGCCTTAAAGAATGAGCAGTTCTTC

clone size: medium-sized
D gene: .
J gene: TRBJ1-4
V gene: TRBV5-1
CDR3 protein: CASSFTSGGASEKLFF
CDR3 DNA: TGCGCCAGCAGCTTTACCTCCGGGGGGGCGAGCGAAAAACTGTTTTTT

clone size: many
D gene: TRBD1
J gene: TRBJ1-2
V gene: TRBV7-8
CDR3 protein: CASSLTRTGHGYTF
CDR3 DNA: TGTGCCAGCAGCCTTACGCGGACAGGTCATGGCTACACCTTC

clone size: many
D gene: .
J gene: TRBJ2-7
V gene: TRBV11-2
CDR3 protein: CASSLAGTLNYEQYF
CDR3 DNA: TGTGCCAGCAGCTTAGCAGGAACCCTGAACTACGAGCAGTACTTC

clone size: many
D gene: TRBD1
J gene: TRBJ1-5
V gene: TRBV12-3/TRBV12-4
CDR3 protein: CASSTKDRGKQHF
CDR3 DNA: TGTGCCAGCAGTACAAAGGACAGGGGCAAACAGCATTTT

clone size: many
D gene: .
J gene: TRBJ1-1
V gene: TRBV3-1
CDR3 protein: CASSQEGSRGNTEAFF
CDR3 DNA: TGTGCCAGCAGCCAAGAAGGGAGCAGGGGAAACACTGAAGCTTTCTTT

clone size: many
D gene: .
J gene: TRBJ1-2
V gene: TRBV3-1
CDR3 protein: CASSRLDGYTF
CDR3 DNA: TGTGCCAGCAGTCGTCTGGATGGCTACACCTTC

clone size: many
D gene: .
J gene: TRBJ2-3
V gene: TRBV20-1
CDR3 protein: CSAYRISSTDTQYF
CDR3 DNA: TGCAGTGCTTATAGGATCTCTAGCACAGATACGCAGTATTTT

clone size: many
D gene: .
J gene: TRBJ2-4
V gene: TRBV6-5
CDR3 protein: CASSYSGGGSKNIQYF
CDR3 DNA: TGTGCCAGCAGTTACTCGGGGGGAGGTTCCAAAAACATTCAGTACTTC

clone size: many
D gene: .
J gene: TRBJ1-5
V gene: TRBV20-1
CDR3 protein: CSATLRQSHSNQPQHF
CDR3 DNA: TGCAGTGCTACCCTCAGACAGTCTCATAGCAATCAGCCCCAGCATTTT

clone size: many
D gene: .
J gene: TRBJ2-5
V gene: TRBV5-4
CDR3 protein: CASSLVTSQETQYF
CDR3 DNA: TGTGCCAGCAGCTTGGTAACTTCCCAAGAGACCCAGTACTTC

clone size: medium-sized
D gene: .
J gene: TRBJ2-3
V gene: TRBV25-1
CDR3 protein: CASSEGRQSTDTQYF
CDR3 DNA: TGTGCCAGCAGTGAGGGCAGGCAATCCACAGATACGCAGTATTTT

clone size: .
D gene: TRBD2
J gene: TRBJ2-2
V gene: TRBV24-1
CDR3 protein: CATSDLSGSRTGELFF
CDR3 DNA: TGTGCCACCAGTGATTTGAGCGGGAGCCGTACCGGGGAGCTGTTTTTT

clone size: .
D gene: .
J gene: TRBJ2-7
V gene: TRBV20-1
CDR3 protein: CSAREVRVRNEQYF
CDR3 DNA: TGCAGTGCTAGAGAGGTCAGGGTCAGGAACGAGCAGTACTTC

clone size: .
D gene: .
J gene: TRBJ2-3
V gene: TRBV20-1
CDR3 protein: CSARTVIDTDTQYF
CDR3 DNA: TGCAGTGCAAGGACGGTAATCGACACAGATACGCAGTATTTT

clone size: many
D gene: .
J gene: TRBJ2-2
V gene: TRBV5-1
CDR3 protein: CASSFTTEGTGELFF
CDR3 DNA: TGCGCCAGCAGCTTTACGACAGAGGGCACCGGGGAGCTGTTTTTT

clone size: many
D gene: TRBD1
J gene: TRBJ1-4
V gene: TRBV24-1
CDR3 protein: CAVQGQGHEKLFF
CDR3 DNA: TGTGCCGTCCAAGGACAGGGACATGAAAAACTGTTTTTT

clone size: .
D gene: TRBD1
J gene: TRBJ1-3
V gene: TRBV6-6
CDR3 protein: CASSSTGGVGNTIYF
CDR3 DNA: TGTGCCAGCAGCTCCACAGGGGGCGTGGGAAACACCATATATTTT

clone size: many
D gene: .
J gene: TRBJ1-2
V gene: TRBV14
CDR3 protein: CASSQERNRGGYTF
CDR3 DNA: TGTGCCAGCAGCCAAGAAAGGAATAGGGGTGGCTACACCTTC

clone size: many
D gene: .
J gene: TRBJ1-1
V gene: TRBV4-1
CDR3 protein: CASSQVLNTEAFF
CDR3 DNA: TGCGCCAGCAGCCAAGTACTGAACACTGAAGCTTTCTTT

clone size: many
D gene: TRBD1
J gene: TRBJ1-5
V gene: TRBV6-5
CDR3 protein: CASSPTGYSQPQHF
CDR3 DNA: TGTGCCAGCAGTCCGACAGGGTATAGTCAGCCCCAGCATTTT

clone size: few
D gene: TRBD1
J gene: TRBJ1-5
V gene: TRBV10-2
CDR3 protein: CASSERRGLSNQPQHF
CDR3 DNA: TGCGCCAGCAGTGAGCGCAGGGGGCTTAGTAATCAGCCCCAGCATTTT

clone size: medium-sized
D gene: TRBD1
J gene: TRBJ2-7
V gene: TRBV5-1
CDR3 protein: CASSWTGDYEQYF
CDR3 DNA: TGCGCCAGCTCATGGACAGGGGACTACGAGCAGTACTTC

clone size: .
D gene: TRBD1
J gene: TRBJ1-2
V gene: TRBV12-3/TRBV12-4
CDR3 protein: CASSRPQGAGYTF
CDR3 DNA: TGTGCCAGCAGTCGTCCGCAGGGGGCGGGCTACACCTTC

clone size: many
D gene: .
J gene: TRBJ2-7
V gene: TRBV10-3
CDR3 protein: CAISPGNEQYF
CDR3 DNA: TGTGCCATCAGTCCAGGGAACGAGCAGTACTTC

clone size: many
D gene: TRBD1
J gene: TRBJ2-1
V gene: TRBV18
CDR3 protein: CASSPPSGTGSYNEQFF
CDR3 DNA: TGTGCCAGCTCACCACCGTCCGGGACAGGATCCTACAATGAGCAGTTCTTC

clone size: many
D gene: .
J gene: TRBJ2-1
V gene: TRBV6-5
CDR3 protein: CASSRGGTRGQSYNEQFF
CDR3 DNA: TGTGCCAGCAGCCGAGGGGGGACGCGGGGACAGTCCTACAATGAGCAGTTCTTC

clone size: many
D gene: .
J gene: TRBJ1-1
V gene: TRBV12-3/TRBV12-4
CDR3 protein: CASSLRFQTNTEAFF
CDR3 DNA: TGTGCCAGCAGTTTAAGGTTCCAGACAAACACTGAAGCTTTCTTT